This TCR beta chain was captured by sequencing in a study of CD8 T cells in ankylosing spondylitis. Making the TCR beta libraries involved quantitative 5'-RACE with molecular barcodes. TCRdb re-called the 5' RACE reads through MiXCR, storing one row per CDR3 protein. This table has fewer than 750,000 distinct CDR3 sequences, around 20% appearing once. The CDR3 has 14 amino acids. The germline gives CDR1 SGHRS, CDR2 YFSETQ. Trimming removed 4 bases from V and 2 bases from J, with 11 bases in between. This clonotype showed up just a few times. The antigen remains unidentified. The study, taken as a whole, reports: CD8+ disease-linked clones were present at relatively low frequencies in blood. A number of the motif variants had already been described in reactive arthritis synovial fluid and blood. Significant enrichment of disease-linked clones was reported in matched ankylosing spondylitis synovial fluid. Characteristic, it appeared, of ankylosing spondylitis blood was a TCR beta motif of several highly homologous variants.

Material for sequencing was blood, either unsorted or a sorted T cell fraction (not recorded which). The gene calls are TRBV5-1 and TRBJ2-3; D may be TRBD2 (6 bases). This TCR was recovered from a male donor with ankylosing spondylitis. The DNA for the CDR3 is TGCGCCAGCAGCCTGGGGACTTACACAGATACGCAGTATTTT. Translation: CASSLGTYTDTQYF.